This TCR beta chain appears in the sequencing data of a study of blood T cell repertoires in COVID-19 (dated by TCRdb to 2018 to 2021). About the study as a whole: Collaborator samples came from the United States, Italy and Spain and covered acute and convalescent phases of COVID-19. The prospective study material was composed of cDNA or gDNA derived from T cells, B-cell-depleted T cells, or PBMCs. Subjects who had been exposed to COVID-19, were actively infected with it, or had recovered from it provided the deeply sampled blood TCRbeta repertoires that made up the dataset. A freely available public database, intended as a resource for researchers studying the immune response to SARS-CoV-2, is where the repertoires were released. Samples were obtained from the ongoing ImmuneRACE study (first 160 participants) and from over 1,000 subjects provided by 6 global collaborators. Nearly every sample came with metadata listing a de-identified subject ID, COVID-19 status, age in years and sex. Where available, HLA class I and class II types were obtained from metadata supplied by the sample provider rather than from assay-based typing.

Enrolling through a virtual design, the prospective study's participants ranged in age from roughly 18 to 100 years and lived across 24 United States geographic areas. In the prospective study, cohorts were assigned on the basis of participant-reported clinical history obtained from a screening survey and a study questionnaire. Recovered participants in ImmuneRACE Cohort 3 were defined by two consecutive negative NP/OP PCR tests, clearance by a healthcare professional, or resolution of symptoms. In the prospective study, mobile phlebotomists collected whole blood, serum and a nasopharyngeal or oropharyngeal swab from each participant. Prospective study participants could optionally give additional blood draws and questionnaires over an approximately 2-month period. Blood samples from the prospective study were shipped frozen or at room temperature prior to DNA extraction. TCRbeta CDR3 regions were amplified from genomic DNA using the immunoSEQ Assay, a bias-controlled multiplex PCR. The study's own analysis went as follows. The number of nucleated cells in each sample was estimated from the amplification of reference gene primers within the assay. To quantify the absolute abundance of each unique TCRbeta CDR3 rearrangement, sequence reads were collapsed and filtered. For each sample, productive Simpson clonality was calculated as the square root of Simpson's diversity index across productive rearrangements. Entries here come from immuneACCESS through TCRdb and include only in-frame sequences with V and J called. Some clones fail to appear in such tables; in the studies checked, an unresolved V gene covers under half of the shortfall, and the cause of the remainder is unknown. From that table come the V and J calls and clone size; the DNA was used to work out D and trimming. Counted in this sample were around 260,000 clones; over 75% of them appeared once. Roughly 1.1% of the sample rests with the top ten.

CDR1 and CDR2, per the germline V gene, are KGHSH and LQKENI. Between the V and J ends, shortened by 1 base and 0 bases respectively, the junction contains 7 bases. From cysteine to phenylalanine, the CDR3 is 15 amino acids long. Solely the CDR3 DNA is kept, with 45 bases framed from the first base. Results and caveats for the whole study, not just this receptor: The amount of clinical and demographic metadata varied by source and participant and was provided uncurated.

With respect to this clone: Its antigen target is currently unknown. Base qualities are not at hand, and no much larger clone is one base apart.

This TCR derives from a woman in her twenties or thirties who had recovered from COVID-19. Sequencing used PBMCs or T cells enriched from blood (not recorded which). The rearranged segments are TRBV18 and TRBJ2-1, with the identity of the D gene unclear. The bases read TGTGCCAGCTCACCACAGGAGAGCTCCTACAATGAGCAGTTCTTC. This codes for CASSPQESSYNEQFF.